This T cell receptor (beta chain) was documented in a study of OX40 agonist ivuxolimab in advanced cancers. Study details: Ivuxolimab is a fully human IgG2 antibody that activates OX40 (CD134). Enrolled patients in dose escalation had cancers that were hepatocellular carcinoma, melanoma, renal cell or head and neck cancer. At doses from 0.01 to 10 mg/kg, patients were given intravenous ivuxolimab every 2 weeks.

Germline values: CDR1 MGHRA, CDR2 YSYEKL. The CDR3 length is 16 residues. V gave up 6 bases and J gave up 4 bases; unmatched junction bases: 10. The investigators sampled blood at baseline, at cycle 4 day 1, and at cycle 7 day 1. Measured with immunoSEQ multiplex PCR; TCRdb has only the in-frame clones, and not every one. The profile covers about 63,000 clones, with 75% to 90% appearing a single time and 10% to 12% taken by the ten largest. The sequenced sample was CD4+ or CD8+ T cells sorted from blood, obtained in a trial of the OX40 agonist ivuxolimab. V gene TRBV4-1 combines with J gene TRBJ1-5; 9 bases map to TRBD1. The receptor was isolated from an adult with an advanced solid tumor such as melanoma, head and neck, liver or kidney cancer. The CDR3 DNA sequence: TGCGCCAGCAGTCTTACCGGGACAGGGCGTAATCAGCCCCAGCATTTT. Translation: CASSLTGTGRNQPQHF.